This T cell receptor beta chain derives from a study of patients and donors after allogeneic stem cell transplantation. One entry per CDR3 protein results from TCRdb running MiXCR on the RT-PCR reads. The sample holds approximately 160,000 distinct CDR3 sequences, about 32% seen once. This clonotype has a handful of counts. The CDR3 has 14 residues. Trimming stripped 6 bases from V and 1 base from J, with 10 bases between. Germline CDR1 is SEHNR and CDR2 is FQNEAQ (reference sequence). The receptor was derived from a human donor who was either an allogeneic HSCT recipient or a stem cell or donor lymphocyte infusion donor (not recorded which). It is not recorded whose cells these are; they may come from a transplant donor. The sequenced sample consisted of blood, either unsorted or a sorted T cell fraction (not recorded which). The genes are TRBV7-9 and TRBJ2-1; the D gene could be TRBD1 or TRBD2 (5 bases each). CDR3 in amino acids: CASSRDPSYNEQFF. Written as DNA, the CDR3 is TGTGCCAGCAGTCGGGACCCGTCCTACAATGAGCAGTTCTTC.